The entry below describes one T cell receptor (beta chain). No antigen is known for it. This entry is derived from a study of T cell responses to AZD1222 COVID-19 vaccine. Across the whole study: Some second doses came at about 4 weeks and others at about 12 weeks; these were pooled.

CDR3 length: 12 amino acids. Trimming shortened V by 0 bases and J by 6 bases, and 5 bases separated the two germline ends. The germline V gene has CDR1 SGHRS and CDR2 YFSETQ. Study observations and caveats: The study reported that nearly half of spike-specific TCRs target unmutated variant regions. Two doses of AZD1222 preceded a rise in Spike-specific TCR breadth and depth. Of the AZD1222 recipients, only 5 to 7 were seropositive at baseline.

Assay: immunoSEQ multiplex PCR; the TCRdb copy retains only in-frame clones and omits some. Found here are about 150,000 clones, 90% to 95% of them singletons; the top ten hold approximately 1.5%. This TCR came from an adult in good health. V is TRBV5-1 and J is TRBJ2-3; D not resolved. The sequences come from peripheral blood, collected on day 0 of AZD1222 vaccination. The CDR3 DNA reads TGCGCCAGCAGCTTGGCATCCGATACGCAGTATTTT. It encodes CASSLASDTQYF.